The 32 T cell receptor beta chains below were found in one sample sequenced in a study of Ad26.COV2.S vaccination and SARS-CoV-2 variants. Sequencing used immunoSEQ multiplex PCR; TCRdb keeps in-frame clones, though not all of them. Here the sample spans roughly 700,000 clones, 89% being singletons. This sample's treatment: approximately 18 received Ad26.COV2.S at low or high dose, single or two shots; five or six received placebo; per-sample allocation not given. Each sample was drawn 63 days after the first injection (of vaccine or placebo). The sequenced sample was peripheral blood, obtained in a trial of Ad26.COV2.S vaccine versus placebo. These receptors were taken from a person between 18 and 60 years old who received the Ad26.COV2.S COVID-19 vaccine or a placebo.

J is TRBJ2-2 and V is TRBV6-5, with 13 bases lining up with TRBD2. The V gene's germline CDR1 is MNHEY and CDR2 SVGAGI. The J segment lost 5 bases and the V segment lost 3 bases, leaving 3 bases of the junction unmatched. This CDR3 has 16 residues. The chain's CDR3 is CASSYWTSGGTGELFF. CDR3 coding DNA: TGTGCCAGCAGTTATTGGACTAGCGGGGGAACCGGGGAGCTGTTTTTT.

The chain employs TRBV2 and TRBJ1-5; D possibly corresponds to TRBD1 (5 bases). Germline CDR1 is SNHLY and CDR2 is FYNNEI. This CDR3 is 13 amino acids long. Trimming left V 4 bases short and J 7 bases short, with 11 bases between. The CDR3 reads CASSVRGNQPQHF. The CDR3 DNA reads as TGTGCCAGCAGTGTTAGGGGAAACCAGCCCCAGCATTTT.

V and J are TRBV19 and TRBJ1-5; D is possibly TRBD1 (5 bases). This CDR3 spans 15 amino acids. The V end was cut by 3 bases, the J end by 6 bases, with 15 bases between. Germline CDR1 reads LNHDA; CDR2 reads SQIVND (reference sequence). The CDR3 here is CASSMEGQESQPQHF. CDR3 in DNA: TGTGCCAGTAGTATGGAGGGGCAGGAAAGTCAGCCCCAGCATTTT.

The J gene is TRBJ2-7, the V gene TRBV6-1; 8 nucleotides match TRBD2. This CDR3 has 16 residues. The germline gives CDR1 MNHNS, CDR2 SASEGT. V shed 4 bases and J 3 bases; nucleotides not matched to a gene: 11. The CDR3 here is CASSVGSGIGIYEQYF. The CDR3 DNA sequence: TGTGCCAGCAGTGTTGGTAGCGGGATAGGAATCTACGAGCAGTACTTC.

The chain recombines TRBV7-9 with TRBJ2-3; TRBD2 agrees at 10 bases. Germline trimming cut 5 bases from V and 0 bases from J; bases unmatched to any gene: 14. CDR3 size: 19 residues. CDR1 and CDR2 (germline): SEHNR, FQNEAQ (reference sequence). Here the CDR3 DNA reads TGTGCCAGCAGCAGGCCCCTAGCGGGGGCCTCGCACAGCACAGATACGCAGTATTTT. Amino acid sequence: CASSRPLAGASHSTDTQYF.

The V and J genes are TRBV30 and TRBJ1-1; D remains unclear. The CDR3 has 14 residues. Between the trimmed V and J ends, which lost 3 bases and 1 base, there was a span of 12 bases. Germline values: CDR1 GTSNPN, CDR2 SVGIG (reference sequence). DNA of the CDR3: TGTGCCTGGAGCGCGGGCCCCCGGAACACTGAAGCTTTCTTT. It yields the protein CAWSAGPRNTEAFF. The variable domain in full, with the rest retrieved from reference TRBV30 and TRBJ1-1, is SQTIHQWPATLVQPVGSPLSLECTVEGTSNPNLYWYRQAAGRGLQLLFYSVGIGQISSEVPQNLSASRPQDRQFILSSKKLLLSDSGFYLCAWSAGPRNTEAFFGQGTRLTVV.

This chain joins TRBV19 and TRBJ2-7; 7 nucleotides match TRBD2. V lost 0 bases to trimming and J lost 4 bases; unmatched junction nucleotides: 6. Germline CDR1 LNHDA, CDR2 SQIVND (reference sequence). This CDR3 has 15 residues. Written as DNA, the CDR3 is TGTGCCAGTAGTATAGAGGCGGGAGTCTCGTACGAGCAGTACTTC. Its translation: CASSIEAGVSYEQYF.

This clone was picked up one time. The CDR3 here is CASSLSVAPLPSGANVLTF. The CDR3 DNA sequence: TGTGCCAGCAGCTTATCCGTCGCCCCGCTTCCCTCTGGGGCCAACGTCCTGACTTTC. This chain connects TRBV7-2 to TRBJ2-6; no reliable D call. The CDR3 spans 19 residues. V dropped 2 bases and J dropped 0 bases, with 17 bases sitting between them. The germline V gene encodes CDR1 SGHTA and CDR2 FQGNSA. Complete variable domain (other parts from reference TRBV7-2 and TRBJ2-6): GAGVSQSPSNKVTEKGKDVELRCDPISGHTALYWYRQSLGQGLEFLIYFQGNSAPDKSGLPSDRFSAERTGGSVSTLTIQRTQQEDSAVYLCASSLSVAPLPSGANVLTFGAGSRLTVL.

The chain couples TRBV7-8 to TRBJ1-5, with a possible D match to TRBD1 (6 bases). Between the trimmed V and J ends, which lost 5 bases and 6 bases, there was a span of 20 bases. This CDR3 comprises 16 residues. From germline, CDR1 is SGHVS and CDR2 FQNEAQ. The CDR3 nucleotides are TGTGCCAGCAGCCATACCGACAGGCGGGTTAGTCAGCCCCAGCATTTT. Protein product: CASSHTDRRVSQPQHF.

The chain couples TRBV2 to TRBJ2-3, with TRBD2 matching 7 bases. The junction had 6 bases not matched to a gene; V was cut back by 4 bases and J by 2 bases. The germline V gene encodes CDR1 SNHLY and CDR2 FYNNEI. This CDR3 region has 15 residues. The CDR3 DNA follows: TGTGCCAGCAGTGGCGGGGGACCTAACACAGATACGCAGTATTTT. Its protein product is CASSGGGPNTDTQYF. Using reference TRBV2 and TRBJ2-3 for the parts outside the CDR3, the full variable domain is EPEVTQTPSHQVTQMGQEVILRCVPISNHLYFYWYRQILGQKVEFLVSFYNNEISEKSEIFDDQFSVERPDGSNFTLKIRSTKLEDSAMYFCASSGGGPNTDTQYFGPGTRLTVL.

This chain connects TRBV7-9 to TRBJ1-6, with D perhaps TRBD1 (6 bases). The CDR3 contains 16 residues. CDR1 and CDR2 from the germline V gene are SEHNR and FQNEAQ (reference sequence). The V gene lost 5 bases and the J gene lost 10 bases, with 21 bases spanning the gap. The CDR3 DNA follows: TGTGCCAGCAGCCCCCGGGGGGGCGCTTCCAGCTCACCCCTCCACTTT. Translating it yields CASSPRGGASSSPLHF.

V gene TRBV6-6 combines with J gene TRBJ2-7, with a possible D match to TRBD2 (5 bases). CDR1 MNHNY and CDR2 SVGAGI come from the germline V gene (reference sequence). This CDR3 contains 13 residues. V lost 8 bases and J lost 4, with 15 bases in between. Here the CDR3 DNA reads TGTGCCAGCGGAATAAATGAGGGTTACGAGCAGTACTTC. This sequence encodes CASGINEGYEQYF.

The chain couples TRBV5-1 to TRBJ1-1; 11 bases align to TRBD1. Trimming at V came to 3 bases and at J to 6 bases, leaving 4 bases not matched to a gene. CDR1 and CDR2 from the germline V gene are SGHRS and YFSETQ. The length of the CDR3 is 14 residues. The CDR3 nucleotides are TGCGCCAGCAGCTCTTGGACAGGGGGCCCTGAAGCTTTCTTT. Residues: CASSSWTGGPEAFF. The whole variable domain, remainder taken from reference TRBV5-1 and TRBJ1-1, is KAGVTQTPRYLIKTRGQQVTLSCSPISGHRSVSWYQQTPGQGLQFLFEYFSETQRNKGNFPGRFSGRQFSNSRSEMNVSTLELGDSALYLCASSSWTGGPEAFFGQGTRLTVV.

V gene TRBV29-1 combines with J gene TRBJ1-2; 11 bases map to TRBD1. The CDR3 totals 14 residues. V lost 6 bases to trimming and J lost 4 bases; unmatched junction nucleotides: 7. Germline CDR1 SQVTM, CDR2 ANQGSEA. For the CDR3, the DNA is TGCAGCGTAATGCTGGACAGGGGGCTCTATGGCTACACCTTC. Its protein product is CSVMLDRGLYGYTF.

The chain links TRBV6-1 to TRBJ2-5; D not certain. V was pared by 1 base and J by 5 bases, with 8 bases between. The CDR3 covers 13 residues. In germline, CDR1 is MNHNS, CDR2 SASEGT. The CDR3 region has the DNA TGTGCCAGCAGTGAAGGAGGAAGGGAGACCCAGTACTTC. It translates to CASSEGGRETQYF.

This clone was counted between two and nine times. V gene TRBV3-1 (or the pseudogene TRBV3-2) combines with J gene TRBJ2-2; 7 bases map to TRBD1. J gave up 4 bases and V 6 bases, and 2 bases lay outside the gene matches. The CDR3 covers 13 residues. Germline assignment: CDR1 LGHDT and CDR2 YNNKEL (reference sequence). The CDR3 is CASRGTATGELFF. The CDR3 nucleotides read TGTGCCAGCAGAGGGACAGCCACCGGGGAGCTGTTTTTT.

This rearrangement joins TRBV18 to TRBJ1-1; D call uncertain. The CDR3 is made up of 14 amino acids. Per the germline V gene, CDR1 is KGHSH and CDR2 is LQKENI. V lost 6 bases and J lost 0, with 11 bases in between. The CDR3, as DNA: TGTGCCAGCTCGGAACTCCAGGTGAACACTGAAGCTTTCTTT. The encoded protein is CASSELQVNTEAFF. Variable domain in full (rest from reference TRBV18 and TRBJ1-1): NAGVMQNPRHLVRRRGQEARLRCSPMKGHSHVYWYRQLPEEGLKFMVYLQKENIIDESGMPKERFSAEFPKEGPSILRIQQVVRGDSAAYFCASSELQVNTEAFFGQGTRLTVV.

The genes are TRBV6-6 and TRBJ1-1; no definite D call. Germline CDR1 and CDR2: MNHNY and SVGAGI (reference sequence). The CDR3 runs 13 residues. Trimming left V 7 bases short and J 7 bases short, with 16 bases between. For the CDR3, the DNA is TGTGCCAGCATCCCGGGCCAACCGGGTGAAGCTTTCTTT. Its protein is CASIPGQPGEAFF.

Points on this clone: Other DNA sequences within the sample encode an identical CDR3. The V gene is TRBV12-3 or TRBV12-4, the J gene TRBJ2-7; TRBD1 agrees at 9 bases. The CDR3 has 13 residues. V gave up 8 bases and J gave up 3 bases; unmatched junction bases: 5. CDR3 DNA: TGTGCCAGCTCCCGGGACAGGGACTACGAGCAGTACTTC. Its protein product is CASSRDRDYEQYF.

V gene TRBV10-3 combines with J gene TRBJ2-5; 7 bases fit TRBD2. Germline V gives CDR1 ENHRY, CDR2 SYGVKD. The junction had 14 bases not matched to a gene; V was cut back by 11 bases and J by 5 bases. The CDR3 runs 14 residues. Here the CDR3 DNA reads TGTGCCTCCTCACAGCGGGACGAGGGGGAGACCCAGTACTTC. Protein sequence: CASSQRDEGETQYF.

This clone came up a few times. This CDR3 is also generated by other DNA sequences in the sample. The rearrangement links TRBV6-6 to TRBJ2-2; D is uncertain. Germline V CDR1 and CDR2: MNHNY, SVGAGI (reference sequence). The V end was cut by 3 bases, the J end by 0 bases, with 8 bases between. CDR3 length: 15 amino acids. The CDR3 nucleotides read TGTGCCAGCAGTTATCGGCTAGCGAACACCGGGGAGCTGTTTTTT. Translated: CASSYRLANTGELFF.

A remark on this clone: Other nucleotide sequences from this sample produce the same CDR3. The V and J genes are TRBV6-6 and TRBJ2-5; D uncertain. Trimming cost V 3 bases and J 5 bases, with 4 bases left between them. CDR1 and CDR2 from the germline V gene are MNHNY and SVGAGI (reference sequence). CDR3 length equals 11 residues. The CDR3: CASSYQETQYF. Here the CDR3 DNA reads TGTGCCAGCAGTTATCAGGAGACCCAGTACTTC.

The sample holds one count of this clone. CDR3 DNA sequence: TGTGCCAGCAGCCCAAACCTCGGGACTAGATTAGATACGCAGTATTTT. Its translation is CASSPNLGTRLDTQYF. This chain links TRBV3-1 (or the pseudogene TRBV3-2) with TRBJ2-3, with TRBD2 matching over 8 bases. Germline V lookup: CDR1 LGHDT, CDR2 YNNKEL (reference sequence). The length of the CDR3 is 16 residues. After removal of 4 bases from V and 5 bases from J, the junction contained 11 bases not matched to a gene.

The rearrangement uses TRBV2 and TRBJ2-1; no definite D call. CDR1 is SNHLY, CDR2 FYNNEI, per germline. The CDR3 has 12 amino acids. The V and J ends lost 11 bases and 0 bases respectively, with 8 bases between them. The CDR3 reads CASHRSYNEQFF. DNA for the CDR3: TGTGCCTCCCATCGCTCCTACAATGAGCAGTTCTTC.

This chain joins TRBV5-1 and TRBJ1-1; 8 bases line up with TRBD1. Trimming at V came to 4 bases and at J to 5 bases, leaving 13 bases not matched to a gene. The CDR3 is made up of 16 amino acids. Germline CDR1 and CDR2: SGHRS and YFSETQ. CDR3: CASSQTPTGGGTEAFF. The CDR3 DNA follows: TGCGCCAGCAGCCAAACTCCCACAGGGGGGGGAACTGAAGCTTTCTTT.

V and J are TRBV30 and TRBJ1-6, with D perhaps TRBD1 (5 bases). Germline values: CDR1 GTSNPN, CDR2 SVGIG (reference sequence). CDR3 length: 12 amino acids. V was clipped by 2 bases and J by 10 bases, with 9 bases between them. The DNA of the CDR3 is TGTGCCTGGAGTCGGGGCAGCTCACCCCTCCACTTT. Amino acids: CAWSRGSSPLHF.

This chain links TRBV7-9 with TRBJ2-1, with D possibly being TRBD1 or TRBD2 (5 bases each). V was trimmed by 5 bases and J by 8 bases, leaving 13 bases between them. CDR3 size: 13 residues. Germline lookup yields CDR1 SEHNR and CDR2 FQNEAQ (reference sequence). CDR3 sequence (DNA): TGTGCCAGCAGCGCCGTCAGGGACGATGAGCAGTTCTTC. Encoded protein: CASSAVRDDEQFF.

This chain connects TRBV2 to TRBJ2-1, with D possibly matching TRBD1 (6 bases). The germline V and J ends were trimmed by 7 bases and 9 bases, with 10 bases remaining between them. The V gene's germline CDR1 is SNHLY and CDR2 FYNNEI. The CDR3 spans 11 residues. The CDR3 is CASTQGSEQFF. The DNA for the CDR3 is TGTGCCAGCACGCAGGGGTCTGAGCAGTTCTTC.

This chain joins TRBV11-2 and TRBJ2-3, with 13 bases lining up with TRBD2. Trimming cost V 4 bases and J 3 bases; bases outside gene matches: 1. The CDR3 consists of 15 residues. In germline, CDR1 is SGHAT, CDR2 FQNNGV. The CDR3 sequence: CASSSGLAGTDTQYF. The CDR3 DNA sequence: TGTGCCAGCAGCTCGGGACTAGCGGGGACAGATACGCAGTATTTT.

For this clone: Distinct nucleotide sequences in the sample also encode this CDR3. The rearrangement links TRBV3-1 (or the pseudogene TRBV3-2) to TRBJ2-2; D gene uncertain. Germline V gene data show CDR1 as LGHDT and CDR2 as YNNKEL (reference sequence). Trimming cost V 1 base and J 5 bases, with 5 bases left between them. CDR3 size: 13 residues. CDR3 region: CASSQAGTGELFF. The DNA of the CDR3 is TGTGCCAGCAGCCAAGCTGGTACCGGGGAGCTGTTTTTT.

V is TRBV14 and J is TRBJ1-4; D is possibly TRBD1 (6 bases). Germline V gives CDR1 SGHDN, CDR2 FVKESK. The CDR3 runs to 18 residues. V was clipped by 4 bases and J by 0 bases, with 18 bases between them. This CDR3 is CASSPSAGQGSTNEKLFF. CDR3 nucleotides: TGTGCCAGCAGCCCCTCCGCCGGGCAGGGGTCAACTAATGAAAAACTGTTTTTT.

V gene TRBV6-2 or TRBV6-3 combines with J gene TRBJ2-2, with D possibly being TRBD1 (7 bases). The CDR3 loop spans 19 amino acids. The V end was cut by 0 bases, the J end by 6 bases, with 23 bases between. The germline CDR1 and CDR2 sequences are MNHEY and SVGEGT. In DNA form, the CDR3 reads TGTGCCAGCAGTTACTCGTTGACAGGGACCTGGGAGGACTCCGGGGAGCTGTTTTTT. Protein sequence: CASSYSLTGTWEDSGELFF.